This is a list of T cell receptor beta chains from one sample in a study of shared clonotypes between healthy human individuals. The method was immunoSEQ multiplex PCR; TCRdb's version includes in-frame clones alone and lacks a portion of them. This sample has around 2,000,000 clones; 85% to 95% occur once, and the top ten carry 1.7%. Material for sequencing was naive CD8+ T cells from PBMCs. Receptors originate from a man between 18 and 35 years old in good health. Some clones in this sample may be carry-over from other donors' samples. Each CDR3 is given with its conserved first and last residue. Each record gives: CDR3 DNA, CDR3 protein, J gene, V gene, D gene, clone size. D genes are given only for firm matches. For some rows the clone size is stated as once, few or many, or as a class when expanded; others skip it.

CDR3 DNA: TGTGCCAGCAGTCGAATAACTAGCGGCACAGATACGCAGTATTTT
CDR3 protein: CASSRITSGTDTQYF
J gene: TRBJ2-3
V gene: TRBV27
D gene: TRBD2
clone size: -

CDR3 DNA: TGCAGCGTTGACGGGCTAGCGGGAGGGCATCGCACAGATACGCAGTATTTT
CDR3 protein: CSVDGLAGGHRTDTQYF
J gene: TRBJ2-3
V gene: TRBV29-1
D gene: TRBD2
clone size: -

CDR3 DNA: TGTGCCAGCCTACAGGGGTTTAGCAATCAGCCCCAGCATTTT
CDR3 protein: CASLQGFSNQPQHF
J gene: TRBJ1-5
V gene: TRBV28
D gene: TRBD1
clone size: -

CDR3 DNA: TGTGCCAGCAGCCCCCGACCCGGGACAGGGGGCGTGAAGACCCAGTACTTC
CDR3 protein: CASSPRPGTGGVKTQYF
J gene: TRBJ2-5
V gene: TRBV7-9
D gene: TRBD1
clone size: -

CDR3 DNA: TGTGCCGTCACACAACTAGCGGGAGCTTGGAATGAGCAGTTCTTC
CDR3 protein: CAVTQLAGAWNEQFF
J gene: TRBJ2-1
V gene: TRBV30
D gene: TRBD2
clone size: -

CDR3 DNA: TGTGCCAGCAGTCCCCCAGCGGACATACCGAACACTGAAGCTTTCTTT
CDR3 protein: CASSPPADIPNTEAFF
J gene: TRBJ1-1
V gene: TRBV27
D gene: -
clone size: -

CDR3 DNA: TGTGCCACCACTCCCAGGGGGCACAATCAGCCCCAGCATTTT
CDR3 protein: CATTPRGHNQPQHF
J gene: TRBJ1-5
V gene: TRBV19
D gene: TRBD1
clone size: -

CDR3 DNA: TGTGCCAGCACTGGAGGGGACACTGAAGCTTTCTTT
CDR3 protein: CASTGGDTEAFF
J gene: TRBJ1-1
V gene: TRBV28
D gene: -
clone size: -

CDR3 DNA: TGCGCCAGCAGCCAAGAGGCAGATGATACGCAGTATTTT
CDR3 protein: CASSQEADDTQYF
J gene: TRBJ2-3
V gene: TRBV4-1
D gene: -
clone size: -

CDR3 DNA: TGTGCCAGCAGTGCGACAGGGAGCGGCTACGAGCAGTACTTC
CDR3 protein: CASSATGSGYEQYF
J gene: TRBJ2-7
V gene: TRBV6-1
D gene: TRBD1
clone size: -

CDR3 DNA: TGCGCCAGCAGCCAAGTCACCGGAGGGTCCTACGAGCAGTACTTC
CDR3 protein: CASSQVTGGSYEQYF
J gene: TRBJ2-7
V gene: TRBV4-1
D gene: -
clone size: -

CDR3 DNA: TGTGCCAGCACTGGTTGGACCCCGTCTGGGGCCAACGTCCTGACTTTC
CDR3 protein: CASTGWTPSGANVLTF
J gene: TRBJ2-6
V gene: TRBV11-2
D gene: -
clone size: -

CDR3 DNA: TGTGCTAGTGGTTTGGTCCTTTCAGGGGCCAAATGCCACGAGCAGTACTTC
CDR3 protein: CASGLVLSGAKCHEQYF
J gene: TRBJ2-7
V gene: TRBV12-5
D gene: -
clone size: -

CDR3 DNA: TGTGCCAGCAGCTTAGGAGCAGGGTGGATCGGGTTTGACGAGCAGTACTTC
CDR3 protein: CASSLGAGWIGFDEQYF
J gene: TRBJ2-7
V gene: TRBV7-8
D gene: -
clone size: -

CDR3 DNA: TGTGCCAGTAGTCCTAGGCGGGATTTTAATGAGCAGTTCTTC
CDR3 protein: CASSPRRDFNEQFF
J gene: TRBJ2-1
V gene: TRBV19
D gene: -
clone size: -

CDR3 DNA: TGCGCCAGCAGTGAACCGATAGTTAGCGGGAGGGAAGGGTACAATGAGCAGTTCTTC
CDR3 protein: CASSEPIVSGREGYNEQFF
J gene: TRBJ2-1
V gene: TRBV10-2
D gene: TRBD2
clone size: -

CDR3 DNA: TGTGCCAGCAGCTTAGGCGGGGGCTTGGGCTACGAGCAGTACTTC
CDR3 protein: CASSLGGGLGYEQYF
J gene: TRBJ2-7
V gene: TRBV11-2
D gene: -
clone size: once

CDR3 DNA: TGTGCCAGTAGTGTCCGGGGGGGTGGAAAAGTAGGCAATCAGCCCCAGCATTTT
CDR3 protein: CASSVRGGGKVGNQPQHF
J gene: TRBJ1-5
V gene: TRBV19
D gene: -
clone size: -

CDR3 DNA: TGTGCCAGCAGGGACGGCGAGGGCTACACCTTC
CDR3 protein: CASRDGEGYTF
J gene: TRBJ1-2
V gene: TRBV6-6
D gene: -
clone size: -

CDR3 DNA: TGTGCCAGCAGTGAGACAGGGGGTACCGGGGAGCTGTTTTTT
CDR3 protein: CASSETGGTGELFF
J gene: TRBJ2-2
V gene: TRBV25-1
D gene: TRBD1
clone size: -

CDR3 DNA: TGTGCCAGCAGTTACAGAATCGGCAATCAGCCCCAGCATTTT
CDR3 protein: CASSYRIGNQPQHF
J gene: TRBJ1-5
V gene: TRBV6-5
D gene: -
clone size: few

CDR3 DNA: TGTGCCAGCAGTCCTTTTACGGGGAGCTCCTACGAGCAGTACTTC
CDR3 protein: CASSPFTGSSYEQYF
J gene: TRBJ2-7
V gene: TRBV27
D gene: -
clone size: -

CDR3 DNA: TGTGCCAGCAGCTTAGGGGCAGGGGGTAATGAGCAGTTCTTC
CDR3 protein: CASSLGAGGNEQFF
J gene: TRBJ2-1
V gene: TRBV5-6
D gene: TRBD1
clone size: few

CDR3 DNA: TGTGCCACCAGCAATACTCCGGGCTTCAATTACAATGAGCAGTTCTTC
CDR3 protein: CATSNTPGFNYNEQFF
J gene: TRBJ2-1
V gene: TRBV15
D gene: -
clone size: -

CDR3 DNA: TGTGCCAGCAGTTACTGGACTAGCGGGAGTGATGAGCAGTTCTTC
CDR3 protein: CASSYWTSGSDEQFF
J gene: TRBJ2-1
V gene: TRBV6-5
D gene: TRBD2
clone size: -

CDR3 DNA: TGCGCCAGCAGCATCCCACAGGGGGTATATGACGAGCAGTACTTC
CDR3 protein: CASSIPQGVYDEQYF
J gene: TRBJ2-7
V gene: TRBV5-1
D gene: TRBD1
clone size: -

CDR3 DNA: TGTGCCAGCAGTTGGGAAGATAGCGGGAGGAGCTCCTACAATGAGCAGTTCTTC
CDR3 protein: CASSWEDSGRSSYNEQFF
J gene: TRBJ2-1
V gene: TRBV28
D gene: TRBD2
clone size: -

CDR3 DNA: TGTGCCATCAGTGGGCTCGGGGGCCAAGAGACCCAGTACTTC
CDR3 protein: CAISGLGGQETQYF
J gene: TRBJ2-5
V gene: TRBV10-3
D gene: -
clone size: -

CDR3 DNA: TGTGCCAGCAGACCACAACCGGGACAGGGAAACTATGGCTACACCTTC
CDR3 protein: CASRPQPGQGNYGYTF
J gene: TRBJ1-2
V gene: TRBV27
D gene: TRBD1
clone size: -

CDR3 DNA: TGTGCCAGCAGTTTCGTAGCTTGGGGGGACAACTACTATGGCTACACCTTC
CDR3 protein: CASSFVAWGDNYYGYTF
J gene: TRBJ1-2
V gene: TRBV27
D gene: -
clone size: -

CDR3 DNA: TGTGCCAGCAGCCATGACAGGGGAGGGAGTCAGCCCCAGCATTTT
CDR3 protein: CASSHDRGGSQPQHF
J gene: TRBJ1-5
V gene: TRBV14
D gene: TRBD1
clone size: -

CDR3 DNA: TGTGCCAGCAGTCCTGGACAGCCCTACGAGCAGTACTTC
CDR3 protein: CASSPGQPYEQYF
J gene: TRBJ2-7
V gene: TRBV27
D gene: -
clone size: -

CDR3 DNA: TGTGCCAGCAGCCAAGAACAGGGGACCCACAATGAGCAGTTCTTC
CDR3 protein: CASSQEQGTHNEQFF
J gene: TRBJ2-1
V gene: TRBV4-2
D gene: TRBD1
clone size: -

CDR3 DNA: TGTGCCAGTAGTGAGTTAGCGGCGACTAGCACAGATACGCAGTATTTT
CDR3 protein: CASSELAATSTDTQYF
J gene: TRBJ2-3
V gene: TRBV19
D gene: -
clone size: -

CDR3 DNA: TGTGCCAGCATGTGGGGTGGCTACGAGCAGTACTTC
CDR3 protein: CASMWGGYEQYF
J gene: TRBJ2-7
V gene: TRBV6-1
D gene: -
clone size: -

CDR3 DNA: TGTGCCAGCAGCCCGGGACTAATTAATGAGCAGTTCTTC
CDR3 protein: CASSPGLINEQFF
J gene: TRBJ2-1
V gene: TRBV7-2
D gene: TRBD2
clone size: -

CDR3 DNA: TGTGCCAGCAGTTCAGGACAGGGGATATCCTACGAGCAGTACTTC
CDR3 protein: CASSSGQGISYEQYF
J gene: TRBJ2-7
V gene: TRBV6-5
D gene: TRBD1
clone size: -

CDR3 DNA: TGTGCCAGCAGCGGGGGGACGGCGCAACACTTCTATGGCTACACCTTC
CDR3 protein: CASSGGTAQHFYGYTF
J gene: TRBJ1-2
V gene: TRBV5-6
D gene: -
clone size: -

CDR3 DNA: TGCGCCAGCAGCCGCCCGACTAGCGGAAACGTCGACAATGAGCAGTTCTTC
CDR3 protein: CASSRPTSGNVDNEQFF
J gene: TRBJ2-1
V gene: TRBV4-1
D gene: TRBD2
clone size: once

CDR3 DNA: TGTGCCAGCAGCCATCCCCTGACGGGGACGGAGCAGTACTTC
CDR3 protein: CASSHPLTGTEQYF
J gene: TRBJ2-7
V gene: TRBV11-2
D gene: -
clone size: -

CDR3 DNA: TGCGCCAGCAGCCAAGATATCCAAACGAGCGGGACCCCCTACGAGCAGTACTTC
CDR3 protein: CASSQDIQTSGTPYEQYF
J gene: TRBJ2-7
V gene: TRBV4-1
D gene: TRBD2
clone size: -

CDR3 DNA: TGTGCCAGTAGTATAGGGAGGACACCCACCTACGAGCAGTACTTC
CDR3 protein: CASSIGRTPTYEQYF
J gene: TRBJ2-7
V gene: TRBV19
D gene: -
clone size: -

CDR3 DNA: TGTGCTTCCAGTACGAGCGGTGGTCGCGAGCAGTACTTC
CDR3 protein: CASSTSGGREQYF
J gene: TRBJ2-7
V gene: TRBV19
D gene: -
clone size: -

CDR3 DNA: TGTGCCAGCAGCCCGGACGTTAGCTCTGGAAACACCATATATTTT
CDR3 protein: CASSPDVSSGNTIYF
J gene: TRBJ1-3
V gene: TRBV7-2
D gene: -
clone size: -

CDR3 DNA: TGTGCCAGCAGCCCGGACTACAATGAGCAGTTCTTC
CDR3 protein: CASSPDYNEQFF
J gene: TRBJ2-1
V gene: TRBV25-1
D gene: -
clone size: -

CDR3 DNA: TGTGCCAGCAGCCCCTCCCGAGATACGCAGTATTTT
CDR3 protein: CASSPSRDTQYF
J gene: TRBJ2-3
V gene: TRBV9
D gene: -
clone size: -

CDR3 DNA: TGTGCCAGCAGCTTGGCGTGGGCCCTTCGGGATGAGCAGTTCTTC
CDR3 protein: CASSLAWALRDEQFF
J gene: TRBJ2-1
V gene: TRBV5-4
D gene: -
clone size: -

CDR3 DNA: TGTGCCAGTTCGACGGGACTTATGGGGAATCAGCCCCAGCATTTT
CDR3 protein: CASSTGLMGNQPQHF
J gene: TRBJ1-5
V gene: TRBV19
D gene: -
clone size: -